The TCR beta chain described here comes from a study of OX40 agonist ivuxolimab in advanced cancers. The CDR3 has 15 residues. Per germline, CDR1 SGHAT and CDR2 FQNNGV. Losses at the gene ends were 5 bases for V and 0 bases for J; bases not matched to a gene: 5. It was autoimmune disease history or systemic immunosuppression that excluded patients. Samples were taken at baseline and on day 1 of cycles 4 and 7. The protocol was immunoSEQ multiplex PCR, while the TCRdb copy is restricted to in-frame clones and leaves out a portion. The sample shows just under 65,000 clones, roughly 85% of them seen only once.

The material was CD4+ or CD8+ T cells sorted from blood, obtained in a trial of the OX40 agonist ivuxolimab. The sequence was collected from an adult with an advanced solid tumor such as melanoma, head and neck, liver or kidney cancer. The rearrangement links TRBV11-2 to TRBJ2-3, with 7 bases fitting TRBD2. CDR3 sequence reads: CASSPMGGSTDTQYF. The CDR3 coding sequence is TGTGCCAGCAGCCCTATGGGGGGGAGCACAGATACGCAGTATTTT.